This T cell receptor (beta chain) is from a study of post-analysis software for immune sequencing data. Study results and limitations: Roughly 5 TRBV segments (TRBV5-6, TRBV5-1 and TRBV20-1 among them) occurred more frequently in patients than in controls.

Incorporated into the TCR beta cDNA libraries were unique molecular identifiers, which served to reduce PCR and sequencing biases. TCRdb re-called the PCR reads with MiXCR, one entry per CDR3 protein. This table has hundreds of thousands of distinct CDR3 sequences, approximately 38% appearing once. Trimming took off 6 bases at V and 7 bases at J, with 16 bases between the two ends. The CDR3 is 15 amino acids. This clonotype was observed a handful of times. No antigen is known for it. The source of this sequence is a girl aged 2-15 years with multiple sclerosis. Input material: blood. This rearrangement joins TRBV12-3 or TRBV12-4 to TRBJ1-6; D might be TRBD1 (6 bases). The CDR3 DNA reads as TGTGCCAGCAGCCCGAGGGGGGGAAGAAATTCACCCCTCCACTTT. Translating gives CASSPRGGRNSPLHF.